This T cell receptor (beta chain) is from a study of cytomegalovirus exposure and HLA in healthy donors. Of note for this clone: Its antigen is currently unknown.

The CDR3 spans 17 residues. CDR1 and CDR2 (germline): SGHDT, YYEEEE. V was cut by 4 bases and J by 8 bases, with 25 bases left in between. Findings and caveats of the study: In vitro checks showed that a few CMV-associated chains really do target CMV antigens.

The PCR contained 60 Vbeta and 13 Jbeta primers. TCRdb's copy holds only in-frame clones and misses some; the assay was immunoSEQ multiplex PCR. The data hold approximately 88,000 clones, with roughly three fifths observed a single time. The chain uses TRBV5-6 and TRBJ2-1; possibly TRBD1 for D (5 bases). The sample taken for sequencing was PBMCs. This TCR came from a man aged 60-69 years in good health and CMV-seronegative. The CDR3 DNA reads TGTGCCAGCAGCCGACCTACAGGCCGGGTGGAGATCTATGAGCAGTTCTTC. Its translation is CASSRPTGRVEIYEQFF.